The 9 T cell receptor beta chains presented below share a single source sample, sequenced in a study of vaccination and CD4 T cells after COVID-19. Their target antigens are unknown. Treatment described: roughly 10-day PBMC culture with coronavirus spike peptide pools or control peptides (ViraFEST assay). Oncomine TCR Beta short-read sequencing was applied to DNA from cultured CD4+ T cells. Each CDR3 protein is one row after TCRdb ran MiXCR on the PCR reads. The table includes about 20,000 distinct CDR3 sequences, 45% to 55% detected once. Sequencing was carried out using CD4+ T cells from blood, cultured in vitro. Source of these receptors: a human donor who had recovered from COVID-19.

V and J are TRBV19 and TRBJ2-7, with D perhaps matching TRBD2 (8 bases). V was trimmed by 5 bases and J by 0 bases, leaving 17 bases between them. The CDR3 has 16 amino acids. Germline loops: CDR1 LNHDA, CDR2 SQIVND (reference sequence). The CDR3 nucleotides are TGTGCCAGTAGTTCCAGGGGGAGCGGGAGCTCCTACGAGCAGTACTTC. Its protein product is CASSSRGSGSSYEQYF. Full variable domain (missing parts from reference TRBV19 and TRBJ2-7): DGGITQSPKYLFRKEGQNVTLSCEQNLNHDAMYWYRQDPGQGLRLIYYSQIVNDFQKGDIAEGYSVSREKKESFPLTVTSAQKNPTAFYLCASSSRGSGSSYEQYFGPGTRLTVT.

The genes are TRBV4-1 and TRBJ1-2; D is unresolved. Germline V gene sequence: CDR1 MGHRA, CDR2 YSYEKL. V dropped 1 base and J dropped 4 bases, with 10 bases sitting between them. The CDR3 loop spans 14 amino acids. In DNA form, the CDR3 reads TGCGCCAGCAGCCAAGGGGGAGAGCTCTATGGCTACACCTTC. Its protein product is CASSQGGELYGYTF.

CDR3 in DNA: TGTGCCAGCGACGGGTTTCTCGCGGAAGCTTTCTTT. Translating it yields CASDGFLAEAFF. The chain has TRBV7-9 and TRBJ1-1; D ambiguous. The CDR3 is 12 amino acids. V was clipped by 8 bases and J by 8 bases, with 15 bases between them. The germline V gene has CDR1 SEHNR and CDR2 FQNEAQ (reference sequence).

The chain joins TRBV6-1 to TRBJ1-6, with 7 bases identical to TRBD1. The trim removed 6 bases at V and 7 bases at J, leaving 9 bases unmatched. The CDR3 extends over 15 amino acids. Germline CDR1 MNHNS, CDR2 SASEGT. The CDR3 nucleotides are TGTGCCAGCAGGGGACAGTCCGGGGCGAATTCACCCCTCCACTTT. This encodes CASRGQSGANSPLHF.

This chain uses TRBV15 with TRBJ2-4, with D tentatively TRBD2 (5 bases). There are 17 residues in the CDR3. From germline, CDR1 is LNHNV and CDR2 YYDKDF (reference sequence). The V end was cut by 3 bases, the J end by 0 bases, with 15 bases between. CDR3 DNA: TGTGCCACCAGCAGGAGCGAGGGTCCCCTAGCCAAAAACATTCAGTACTTC. Translated, it gives CATSRSEGPLAKNIQYF.

The chain joins TRBV6-1 to TRBJ1-2; TRBD1 might be the D (6 bases). V lost 6 bases, J lost 0 bases, and 26 bases lay in between. The CDR3 runs 19 residues. The germline V gene encodes CDR1 MNHNS and CDR2 SASEGT. Here the CDR3 reads CASSQSGQFCSSANYGYTF. In nucleotides, the CDR3 is TGTGCCAGCAGCCAGTCCGGACAGTTCTGTTCTTCAGCTAACTATGGCTACACCTTC.

The genes are TRBV28 and TRBJ1-2, with a weak D call TRBD1 (6 bases). The CDR3 runs to 15 residues. V lost 1 base and J 5 bases, leaving 14 bases between the germline ends. Germline loops: CDR1 MDHEN, CDR2 SYDVKM. CDR3 nucleotide sequence: TGTGCCAGCAGTTTATTGGAGGGCAGGGGTTATGGCTACACCTTC. It specifies CASSLLEGRGYGYTF.

The V call is TRBV7-9, the J call TRBJ1-2; 10 bases agree with TRBD1. This CDR3 contains 16 residues. V shed 7 bases and J 4 bases; nucleotides not matched to a gene: 12. CDR1 is SEHNR, CDR2 FQNEAQ, per germline (reference sequence). CDR3 DNA: TGTGCCAGCACCACCGACAGGGGGCGATACGGCTATGGCTACACCTTC. This encodes CASTTDRGRYGYGYTF. Looking up the rest from reference TRBV7-9 and TRBJ1-2 gives the full variable domain: DTGVSQNPRHKITKRGQNVTFRCDPISEHNRLYWYRQTLGQGPEFLTYFQNEAQLEKSRLLSDRFSAERPKGSFSTLEIQRTEQGDSAMYLCASTTDRGRYGYGYTFGSGTRLTVV.

This chain links TRBV30 with TRBJ2-7; the D is unclear. V was clipped by 1 base and J by 3 bases, with 4 bases between them. Germline V CDR1 and CDR2: GTSNPN, SVGIG (reference sequence). The CDR3 runs 11 residues. CDR3 nucleotide sequence: TGTGCCTGGAGTGGGAACTACGAGCAGTACTTC. Amino acids: CAWSGNYEQYF.